The 20 T cell receptor beta chains below all came from one sample that was sequenced in a study of CD8+ T cells in alopecia areata. Following extraction, RNA underwent reverse transcription to cDNA, which served as the sequencing template. The repertoire was sequenced with immunoSEQ multiplex PCR; TCRdb's copy has only in-frame clones and lacks some. The table has about 140,000 clones, roughly 50% seen once. The sample comprised CD4+ T cells sorted from blood. Source of these receptors: a human donor in good health.

Here the CDR3 reads CAWSVGGKETQYF. The CDR3 DNA is TGTGCCTGGAGTGTCGGGGGGAAAGAGACCCAGTACTTC. This chain links TRBV30 with TRBJ2-5; 7 bases align to TRBD2. The CDR3 is made up of 13 amino acids. The V gene's germline CDR1 is GTSNPN and CDR2 SVGIG (reference sequence). J gave up 3 bases and V 0 bases, and 1 base lay outside the gene matches.

This clone has more than one count but fewer than ten. The CDR3 region is CASARGSTGELFF. CDR3 sequence (DNA): TGTGCCAGTGCGAGGGGGAGCACCGGGGAGCTGTTTTTT. The chain has TRBV27 and TRBJ2-2, with D possibly being TRBD1 (6 bases). This CDR3 is built from 13 residues. V lost 9 bases, J lost 4 bases, and 12 bases lay in between. CDR1 and CDR2 from the germline V gene are MNHEY and SMNVEV (reference sequence).

This clone was seen a few times. The chain employs TRBV7-9 and TRBJ1-1; 9 bases align to TRBD1. Per germline, CDR1 SEHNR and CDR2 FQNEAQ (reference sequence). V trimming: 7 bases; J trimming: 8 bases; junction bases outside the gene matches: 11. The length of the CDR3 is 14 residues. The DNA of the CDR3 is TGTGCCAGCAATAGGGATGGACAGGGGTTCGAAGCTTTCTTT. It codes for CASNRDGQGFEAFF.

Points on this clone: A far larger clone is one base from this, pointing to a likely read error. Different DNA sequences within this sample yield the same CDR3. The CDR3 loop reads CASSFGSSYEQYF. The CDR3 DNA sequence: TGTGCCAGCAGCTTCGGGAGCTCCTACGAGCAGTACTTC. This sequence joins TRBV5-4 and TRBJ2-7; TRBD2 might be the D (6 bases). The germline V and J ends were trimmed by 2 bases and 0 bases, with 6 bases remaining between them. The CDR3 extends over 13 amino acids. The germline gives CDR1 SGHNT, CDR2 YYREEE (reference sequence).

This clone showed up just a few times. The chain combines TRBV7-2 with TRBJ2-6; D gene ambiguous. Germline CDR1 and CDR2: SGHTA and FQGNSA. CDR3 length: 16 amino acids. V lost 3 bases, J lost 2 bases, and 11 bases lay in between. CDR3 nucleotides: TGTGCCAGCAGCTTCGTGGGTCAACCTGGGGCCAACGTCCTGACTTTC. As protein: CASSFVGQPGANVLTF.

The rearrangement links TRBV7-6 to TRBJ2-5; maybe TRBD1 (5 bases). The CDR3 consists of 15 residues. In germline, CDR1 is SGHVS, CDR2 FNYEAQ. Trimming took 5 bases from V and 5 from J, leaving 18 bases between them. Written as DNA, the CDR3 is TGTGCCAGCAGCCCCCGACGGAAGCCAGGGGAGACCCAGTACTTC. This sequence encodes CASSPRRKPGETQYF. The full variable domain, its missing parts supplied by reference TRBV7-6 and TRBJ2-5, is GAGVSQSPRYKVTKRGQDVALRCDPISGHVSLYWYRQALGQGPEFLTYFNYEAQQDKSGLPNDRFSAERPEGSISTLTIQRTEQRDSAMYRCASSPRRKPGETQYFGPGTRLLVL.

V gene TRBV2 combines with J gene TRBJ2-7, with a possible D match to TRBD1 (5 bases). The CDR3 spans 12 residues. The V end lost 3 bases, the J end lost 8 bases, and 11 bases lay between the germline ends. CDR1 and CDR2 from the germline V gene are SNHLY and FYNNEI. CDR3 residues: CASSEARAQQYF. CDR3 sequence (DNA): TGTGCCAGCAGTGAGGCCAGGGCACAGCAGTACTTC.

A few counts support this clone. The chain is built from TRBV6-6 and TRBJ2-1; 10 nucleotides line up with TRBD2. This CDR3 has 15 amino acids. CDR1 MNHNY and CDR2 SVGAGI come from the germline V gene (reference sequence). The V gene end was trimmed by 6 bases and the J gene end by 4 bases; junction bases not matched to a gene: 6. CDR3 coding DNA: TGTGCCAGCAGCCTTATAGCGGGGGGATACAATGAGCAGTTCTTC. It encodes CASSLIAGGYNEQFF.

This clone came up a few times. The V call is TRBV4-1, the J call TRBJ2-6; no definite D call. Germline V CDR1 and CDR2: MGHRA, YSYEKL. CDR3 size: 20 residues. With 0 bases removed from V and 0 bases from J, the gap between germline ends came to 18 bases. The CDR3 loop reads CASSQDGVGQVLSGANVLTF. In DNA form, the CDR3 reads TGCGCCAGCAGCCAAGATGGCGTCGGGCAGGTCCTCTCTGGGGCCAACGTCCTGACTTTC.

In its sample, this clone was seen a few times. The chain links TRBV29-1 to TRBJ2-3, with a possible D match to TRBD2 (6 bases). The CDR3 totals 17 residues. V gave up 3 bases and J gave up 4 bases, with 23 bases separating them. CDR1 is SQVTM and CDR2 is ANQGSEA in the germline V gene. The CDR3 DNA reads as TGCAGCGTTGATGGAGGGCTAACTGCGGGAAGGCCAGATACGCAGTATTTT. Encoded protein: CSVDGGLTAGRPDTQYF.

The chain couples TRBV27 to TRBJ2-7, with D possibly matching TRBD1 (5 bases). CDR3 length: 13 residues. The germline gives CDR1 MNHEY, CDR2 SMNVEV (reference sequence). V lost 3 bases, J lost 0 bases, and 6 bases lay in between. The CDR3 spells CASSFQGSYEQYF. In DNA, the CDR3 is TGTGCCAGCAGTTTCCAGGGCTCCTACGAGCAGTACTTC.

This clone was counted a single time. The chain links TRBV29-1 to TRBJ2-3, with D tentatively TRBD2 (6 bases). With 6 bases removed from V and 5 bases from J, the gap between germline ends came to 18 bases. The germline gives CDR1 SQVTM, CDR2 ANQGSEA. This CDR3 is 14 amino acids long. DNA for the CDR3: TGCAGCGTCGTAATCGGGACTCGCGGAGATACGCAGTATTTT. This translates into CSVVIGTRGDTQYF.

In DNA form, the CDR3 reads TGCGCCAGCAGCCAACTGACAATGCTGGAGACCCAGTACTTC. Amino acids: CASSQLTMLETQYF. This rearrangement joins TRBV4-1 to TRBJ2-5; D unresolved. This CDR3 contains 14 residues. The V gene's germline CDR1 is MGHRA and CDR2 YSYEKL. V lost 2 bases to trimming and J lost 5 bases, with 12 bases between them.

The chain combines TRBV6-1 with TRBJ1-4; D is possibly TRBD1 (5 bases). Trimming pared 3 bases from V and 7 bases from J, leaving 12 bases between. CDR3 size: 14 residues. The germline V gene encodes CDR1 MNHNS and CDR2 SASEGT. The CDR3, as DNA: TGTGCCAGCAGTGACGGGGGGAGGTTTGAAAAACTGTTTTTT. Its protein is CASSDGGRFEKLFF.

The chain carries TRBV4-1 and TRBJ2-5; the D gene could be TRBD1 or TRBD2 (5 bases each). The CDR3 totals 15 residues. Germline V gene sequence: CDR1 MGHRA, CDR2 YSYEKL. V was clipped by 6 bases and J by 4 bases, with 18 bases between them. CDR3 sequence reads: CASSRAGSGGETQYF. CDR3 nucleotides: TGCGCCAGCAGTCGGGCTGGCAGTGGGGGAGAGACCCAGTACTTC.

This clone was seen more than once but under ten times. CDR3 amino acids: CSVGVRGRAPEQYF. The CDR3 region has the DNA TGCAGCGTTGGTGTTCGGGGGAGGGCCCCCGAGCAGTACTTC. The genes are TRBV29-1 and TRBJ2-7; 7 bases agree with TRBD2. CDR3 length: 14 amino acids. The junction had 12 bases not matched to a gene; V was cut back by 4 bases and J by 6 bases. Germline CDR1 and CDR2: SQVTM and ANQGSEA.

On this clone: Germline is not matched at one junction end, which may reflect a read error. The chain recombines TRBV25-1 with TRBJ1-2; 8 bases are shared with TRBD1. Germline CDR1 and CDR2: MGHDK and SYGVNS. This CDR3 contains 12 residues. CDR3 nucleotides: TGTGCCAGCAGACCCGACAGGGGCTCCTGGGACTTC. Translation: CASRPDRGSWDF.

The V gene is TRBV7-9, the J gene TRBJ2-7; 12 nucleotides align to TRBD2. The germline V gene encodes CDR1 SEHNR and CDR2 FQNEAQ (reference sequence). After removal of 4 bases from V and 5 bases from J, the junction contained 12 bases not matched to a gene. The CDR3 runs 17 residues. The CDR3 protein is CASSSAVASGRVHEQYF. The CDR3 DNA follows: TGTGCCAGCAGCTCCGCGGTGGCTAGCGGGAGGGTCCACGAGCAGTACTTC.

J is TRBJ1-3 and V is TRBV4-1, with D possibly matching TRBD1 (5 bases). This CDR3 is built from 17 residues. V lost 1 base and J 0 bases, leaving 13 bases between the germline ends. The V gene's germline CDR1 is MGHRA and CDR2 YSYEKL. In nucleotides, the CDR3 is TGCGCCAGCAGCCAAGGAGCGGGACGCAGCTCTGGAAACACCATATATTTT. Translated: CASSQGAGRSSGNTIYF.

The rearrangement uses TRBV15 and TRBJ2-5; 7 bases match TRBD1. The CDR3 consists of 14 residues. Losses at the gene ends were 4 bases for V and 1 base for J; bases not matched to a gene: 3. Per germline, CDR1 LNHNV and CDR2 YYDKDF (reference sequence). The CDR3 region has the DNA TGTGCCACCAGCACTGGGACAGTCCAAGAGACCCAGTACTTC. Its translation is CATSTGTVQETQYF. Full variable domain (outside the CDR3, taken from reference TRBV15 and TRBJ2-5): DAMVIQNPRYQVTQFGKPVTLSCSQTLNHNVMYWYQQKSSQAPKLLFHYYDKDFNNEADTPDNFQSRRPNTSFCFLDIRSPGLGDTAMYLCATSTGTVQETQYFGPGTRLLVL.